Following are 13 T cell receptor beta chains from one sample sequenced in a study of cytomegalovirus exposure and HLA in healthy donors. The PCR employed 60 Vbeta primers together with 13 Jbeta primers. Clones were sequenced by immunoSEQ multiplex PCR, and TCRdb holds only the in-frame ones, with some missing. The table has more than 150,000 clones, more than 60% seen once; the top ten hold around 8.3%. The material sequenced was PBMCs. The receptors originated from a woman aged 40 to 50 in good health and CMV-seropositive.

J is TRBJ2-1 and V is TRBV28; 8 bases map to TRBD2. V was pared by 6 bases and J by 3 bases, with 7 bases of the junction left unmatched. The CDR3 totals 15 residues. CDR1 is MDHEN and CDR2 is SYDVKM in the germline V gene. The CDR3: CASRTFSGNYNEQFF. CDR3 nucleotide sequence: TGTGCCAGCAGGACTTTTAGCGGGAACTACAATGAGCAGTTCTTC.

The V gene is TRBV5-1, the J gene TRBJ1-1; D call uncertain. The CDR3 is 15 residues long. The germline CDR1 and CDR2 sequences are SGHRS and YFSETQ. The V end lost 0 bases, the J end lost 1 base, and 10 bases lay between the germline ends. The CDR3 coding sequence is TGCGCCAGCAGCTTGGTGGTCGGTGCGAACACTGAAGCTTTCTTT. Translated: CASSLVVGANTEAFF.

This clone was observed once. The chain uses TRBV19 and TRBJ2-7; D is possibly TRBD2 (6 bases). The germline V and J ends were trimmed by 3 bases and 3 bases, with 12 bases remaining between them. Germline loops: CDR1 LNHDA, CDR2 SQIVND (reference sequence). The CDR3 extends over 14 amino acids. Here the CDR3 DNA reads TGTGCCAGTAGTATGGGGGGAATCGGCTACGAGCAGTACTTC. Its translation is CASSMGGIGYEQYF.

Concerning this clone itself: The same CDR3 is also encoded by other DNA sequences in this sample. The chain employs TRBV7-9 and TRBJ2-1; unclear D gene. The CDR3 totals 12 residues. V gave up 0 bases and J gave up 7 bases, with 4 bases separating them. The germline V gene has CDR1 SEHNR and CDR2 FQNEAQ (reference sequence). This CDR3 is CASSLARNEQFF. The CDR3, as DNA: TGTGCCAGCAGCTTAGCTCGGAATGAGCAGTTCTTC.

The chain couples TRBV11-2 to TRBJ2-5, with 12 bases lining up with TRBD1. The CDR3 is 17 residues long. The trim removed 3 bases at V and 5 bases at J, leaving 10 bases unmatched. CDR1 and CDR2 (germline): SGHAT, FQNNGV. The CDR3 DNA reads TGTGCCAGCAGCTTCACCGGGACAGGGGGCGCTTTGGAGACCCAGTACTTC. Protein: CASSFTGTGGALETQYF.

V is TRBV7-9 and J is TRBJ2-7, with 13 bases matching TRBD2. CDR3 length equals 19 residues. The V and J ends lost 5 bases and 0 bases, in that order; junction bases with no gene match: 13. CDR1 is SEHNR, CDR2 FQNEAQ, per germline (reference sequence). Here the CDR3 reads CASSTSPGTSGVSSYEQYF. The CDR3, as DNA: TGTGCCAGCAGCACATCTCCCGGGACTAGCGGGGTTAGCTCCTACGAGCAGTACTTC.

V usage is TRBV2 and J usage is TRBJ2-3, with 8 bases lining up with TRBD2. The J segment lost 1 base and the V segment lost 4 bases, leaving 4 bases of the junction unmatched. Germline CDR1 SNHLY, CDR2 FYNNEI. CDR3 length: 15 amino acids. In DNA form, the CDR3 reads TGTGCCAGCAGTGCACTAGCGGCCCGCACAGATACGCAGTATTTT. Translated, it gives CASSALAARTDTQYF.

J is TRBJ2-1 and V is TRBV15; 9 nucleotides align to TRBD1. The CDR3 sequence is 16 residues long. J gave up 5 bases and V 6 bases, and 11 bases lay outside the gene matches. CDR1 is LNHNV and CDR2 is YYDKDF in the germline V gene (reference sequence). DNA of the CDR3: TGTGCCACCAGTACCGGGACAGGGTCCCCGAACAATGAGCAGTTCTTC. Translating it yields CATSTGTGSPNNEQFF.

The sample holds a few counts of this clone. The chain is built from TRBV5-4 and TRBJ2-1; 15 bases are a match to TRBD2. Trimming at V came to 4 bases and at J to 1 base, leaving 6 bases not matched to a gene. The CDR3 runs to 18 residues. CDR1 SGHNT and CDR2 YYREEE come from the germline V gene (reference sequence). The CDR3 DNA follows: TGTGCCAGCAGCCCCGGGACTAGCGGGAGGAGGTCCTACAATGAGCAGTTCTTC. It translates to CASSPGTSGRRSYNEQFF.

This clone was detected only a few times. The chain employs TRBV28 and TRBJ1-5; D is unclear. The germline gives CDR1 MDHEN, CDR2 SYDVKM. This CDR3 is 16 amino acids long. V was pared by 6 bases and J by 1 base, with 16 bases between. CDR3 amino acids: CASSPQEGGSNQPQHF. CDR3 DNA sequence: TGTGCCAGCAGCCCCCAGGAGGGAGGCAGCAATCAGCCCCAGCATTTT.

The chain is built from TRBV6-6 and TRBJ1-5; 7 bases are a match to TRBD1. Germline CDR1 MNHNY, CDR2 SVGAGI (reference sequence). This CDR3 is built from 15 residues. With V trimmed by 6 bases and J by 2 bases, 7 bases remained unmatched. CDR3 in DNA: TGTGCCAGCAGCCAAGGAGGGACAGGCAATCAGCCCCAGCATTTT. Its translation is CASSQGGTGNQPQHF.

This chain uses TRBV15 with TRBJ1-5, with a possible D match to TRBD1 (5 bases). Deletions cut 10 bases from V and 1 base from J, with 26 bases between. The CDR3 loop spans 18 amino acids. Germline CDR1 reads LNHNV; CDR2 reads YYDKDF (reference sequence). The CDR3 here is CAIGNRYINFSSNQPQHF. CDR3 DNA sequence: TGTGCCATTGGGAACAGGTACATCAATTTTTCGAGCAATCAGCCCCAGCATTTT.

V usage is TRBV18 and J usage is TRBJ1-4, with 7 positions matching TRBD1. The V segment lost 3 bases and the J segment 5 bases; nucleotides outside the gene matches: 9. The CDR3 is 16 residues long. CDR1 is KGHSH, CDR2 LQKENI, per germline. The CDR3 sequence: CASSPNRGPSNEKLFF. The CDR3 DNA reads TGTGCCAGCTCACCGAACAGGGGCCCCTCCAATGAAAAACTGTTTTTT.